The source of this T cell receptor (beta chain) is a study of beta chain features in type 1 diabetes (dated by TCRdb to the late 2010s). Background for the entire study: Mean age, gender distribution, total cell number and subset yield did not differ between patients and healthy donors. A total of about 100 million sorted cells were examined across all samples, and RNA yield correlated strongly with the number of cells per subset. The study compared TCRB repertoires of sorted circulating CD4+ T cell subsets between recently diagnosed type 1 diabetes patients and matched healthy donors. Naive and central memory subsets were obtained from all 28 donors, but regulatory and stem cell-like memory subsets were isolated from only 8 patients and roughly 8 healthy donors. The study at large found these results: Only small numbers of individuals were included in the HLA sub-analyses, which left unresolved whether HLA type had any influence on TCRB rearrangement. Fewer insertions and more nucleotide deletions at VDJ recombination sites were observed in patients with type 1 diabetes, implying thymic rearrangement abnormalities. Because cDNA was sequenced instead of genomic DNA, activated cells with high expression could be over-represented, although the groups did not differ in activation or CD3 levels. Type 1 diabetes patients showed a moderate but significant shortening of TCRB CDR3 length in all four CD4+ subsets. The naive, central memory and regulatory TCRB repertoires appeared to resemble one another more closely among patients than among healthy donors. PCR might favor shorter templates, but patient and control samples were amplified and corrected together, so any skew would affect both groups equally.

Worth noting for this clone: Its recognized antigen is unknown. Base qualities are not recorded, but no much larger clone differs from it by a single base.

The CDR3 contains 13 residues, cysteine and phenylalanine counted. Only the CDR3 portion is preserved as DNA: 39 bases, with reading frame beginning at the first base. Trimming removed 8 bases from V and 3 bases from J; the gene matches leave 6 bases unexplained. Via the germline V gene, CDR1 is MNHNS and CDR2 SASEGT. The High Capacity cDNA Reverse Transcription Kit was used to reverse transcribe all of the isolated RNA, meaning that expressed TCRB transcripts were what got sequenced. Deep immunoSEQ sequencing was performed on naive, central memory and regulatory T cell samples, with an average of roughly 4 million total reads per sample. Sorted cells were lysed in RLT buffer, and RNA was extracted using DNase-treated RNeasy Micro or Mini kits according to cell number. To prevent cross-contamination, each cell subset was processed individually, whereas patient and healthy donor samples were processed jointly. The immunoSEQ multiplex PCR was used to amplify TCRB sequences from cDNA, generating 87-bp fragments that spanned the CDR3 region. Sequencing of the amplicons was done on the Illumina HiSeq platform. Processing in the source paper ran as follows. Synthetic template baselines were used to correct PCR bias computationally, reads within Hamming distance 2 were collapsed together, and singletons that could not be merged were discarded. Reads were aligned against IMGT so that V, D and J genes, CDR3 length and insertions or deletions at six rearrangement sites could be assigned. Clonotype counts were normalized to sorted cell number within each subset before computing true diversity and Gini coefficients with the tcR R package. The overlap coefficient, calculated on TCRB nucleotide sequences, was used to quantify repertoire sharing. As a proxy for the pre-selection repertoire, out-of-frame TCRB sequences from naive cells were analyzed. Not all clones reach the TCRdb copy of this immuneACCESS table, which keeps in-frame sequences only. Checked studies attribute under half of the gap to unresolved V genes and leave the rest unexplained. V, J and clone size are taken as reported in that table, and D and trimming were inferred from the DNA itself. This sample lists hundreds of thousands of clones; around 15% were detected once. The ten largest clones take up approximately 0.039% of the sample.

Each donor gave one peripheral blood draw, averaging about 120 mL, which was collected into heparinised tubes. A BD FACSAria II and a panel including CD45RO, CCR7, CD25, CD127, CD95 and CD27 were used to sort naive, central memory, regulatory and stem cell-like memory CD4+ T cells. Purity was above 95% for every sorted population. PBMCs were isolated right away by Lymphoprep density gradient centrifugation and were stained directly, without culture. To minimize batch effects, samples were stained and sorted in pairs, one healthy donor with one patient per experiment. This TCR was recovered from a man between 18 and 29 years old with type 1 diabetes. The rearrangement combines TRBV6-1 with TRBJ2-7, with 8 central nucleotides matching TRBD1. The sequencing input was naive CD4+ T cells from blood. The meaning of the sample's cell subset or site label: true naive CD4+ T cells. The CDR3 here reads CASARDRNYEQYF. At the DNA level, the sequence is TGTGCCAGCGCACGGGACAGGAACTACGAGCAGTACTTC.